This T cell receptor (beta chain) was observed in a study of PD-1 blockade in mismatch repair-deficient tumors (dated by TCRdb to about 2017). Study-wide context: The trial enrolled 85 to 100 consecutive patients with roughly twelve mismatch repair-deficient cancer types between late 2013 and September 2016, all previously treated and progressing. Tumor-associated T cell clones in the peripheral blood of patients responding to PD-1 blockade were tracked using deep sequencing of TCR CDR3 regions.

The library was generated by the immunoSEQ multiplex PCR assay. The source is immuneACCESS, and TCRdb retained only in-frame sequences with V and J called. Part of the clones is not carried over; for the studies checked, unresolved V genes explain less than half of this, and the remainder is unexplained. Counted in this sample were about 18,000 clones; over 75% of them appeared once. The ten largest clones capture 1.5% to 2% of the sample. As encoded in the germline V gene (reference sequence), CDR1 is MNHEY while CDR2 is SMNVEV. The junction shows trimming of 7 bases on V and 6 bases on J, plus 15 bases between the germline ends. From cysteine to phenylalanine, the CDR3 is 13 amino acids long. The read is trimmed to its CDR3 DNA, 39 bases read in frame from base 1. This clone was seen more than once but under ten times. This clone's antigen is unknown. Per-base qualities were not stored, and no clone one base away is much larger.

General conclusions and limits of the study: After pembrolizumab, tumor-resident clones, which were often undetectable in blood before treatment, expanded rapidly and then contracted, generally ahead of radiologic responses.

For each enrolled patient, mismatch repair deficiency was established using either polymerase chain reaction or immunohistochemistry. TCR sequencing was performed for a few patients who responded to pembrolizumab therapy. In the phase II trial, pembrolizumab PD-1 blockade was tested prospectively in advanced mismatch repair-deficient cancers, no matter which tissue of origin the cancers came from. Peripheral blood T cell samples were collected serially, before PD-1 blockade began and at several time points afterward. Blood sampling time points were reported as weeks after the first dose of pembrolizumab.

Here the chain combines TRBV27 and TRBJ1-2; the D segment cannot be called with confidence. The origin of this receptor is an adult with mismatch repair-deficient cancer. The sample consisted of PBMCs, taken approximately 22 weeks after starting pembrolizumab. CDR3 protein: CASKGSSTNGYTF. DNA sequence: TGTGCCAGCAAAGGGAGTTCAACGAATGGCTACACCTTC.